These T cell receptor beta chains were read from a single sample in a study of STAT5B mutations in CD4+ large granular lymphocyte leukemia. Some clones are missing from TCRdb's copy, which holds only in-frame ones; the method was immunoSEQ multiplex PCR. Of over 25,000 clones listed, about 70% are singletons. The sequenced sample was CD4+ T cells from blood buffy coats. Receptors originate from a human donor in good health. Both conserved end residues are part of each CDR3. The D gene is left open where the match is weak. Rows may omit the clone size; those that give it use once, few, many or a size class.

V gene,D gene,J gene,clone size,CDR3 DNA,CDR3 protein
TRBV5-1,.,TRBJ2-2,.,TGCGCCAGCAGCTTGGGGCAGACTTACACCGGGGAGCTGTTTTTT,CASSLGQTYTGELFF
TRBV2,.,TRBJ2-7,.,TGTGCCAGCAGTGTTGGCAGGTTAGGGGAGCAGTACTTC,CASSVGRLGEQYF
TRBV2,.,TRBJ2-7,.,TGTGCCAGCATCAACAGGGCATCCTACGAGCAGTACTTC,CASINRASYEQYF
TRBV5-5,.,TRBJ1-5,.,TGTGCCAGCAGCGAAAATACAGGGCGCCAGCCCCAGCATTTT,CASSENTGRQPQHF
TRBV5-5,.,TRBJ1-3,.,TGTGCCAGCAGCTTTAGCGGGGGCAGTTCTGGAAACACCATATATTTT,CASSFSGGSSGNTIYF
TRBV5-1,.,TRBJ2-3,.,TGCGCCAGCAGCCAGGGATCCGTGGTATACACAGATACGCAGTATTTT,CASSQGSVVYTDTQYF
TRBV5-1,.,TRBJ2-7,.,TGCGCCAGCAGCCAGGATTACAGAAGCTACGAGCAGTACTTC,CASSQDYRSYEQYF
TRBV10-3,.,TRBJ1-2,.,TGTGCCATCAGTGATTCAACCGGGGCCGAGGGAGGCTACACCTTC,CAISDSTGAEGGYTF
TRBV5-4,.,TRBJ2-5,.,TGTGCCAGCAGCTTGGATGCATTTGCCGTACAAGAGACCCAGTACTTC,CASSLDAFAVQETQYF
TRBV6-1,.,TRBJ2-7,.,TGTGCCAGCAGTCCCTTGGGATACGAGCAGTACTTC,CASSPLGYEQYF
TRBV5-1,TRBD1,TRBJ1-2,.,TGCGCCAGCAGCTTGGGACAGGGTGGAAGTGGCTACACCTTC,CASSLGQGGSGYTF
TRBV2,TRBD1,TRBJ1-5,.,TGTGCCAGCAGTGGGGACAGGGAAGTTCCCCAGCATTTT,CASSGDREVPQHF
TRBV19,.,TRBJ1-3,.,TGTGCCAGTAGAGCCGGGACCCACGTCGGAAACACCATATATTTT,CASRAGTHVGNTIYF
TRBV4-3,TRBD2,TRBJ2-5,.,TGCGCCAGCAGCCAAGATGGGGGGGGCCAAGAGACCCAGTACTTC,CASSQDGGGQETQYF
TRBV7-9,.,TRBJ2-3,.,TGTGCCAGCAGCTTAGGAGGGAGAGAGTTCACAGATACGCAGTATTTT,CASSLGGREFTDTQYF
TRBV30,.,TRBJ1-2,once,TGTGCCTGGGGCCCTGGCTACACCTTC,CAWGPGYTF
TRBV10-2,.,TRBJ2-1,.,TGCGCCAGCAGCGACGGGTCTTTGCTAGATCCGTGGCATGAGCAGTTCTTC,CASSDGSLLDPWHEQFF